Detailed here is one T cell receptor beta chain. No antigen is known for it. From CD4+ cells came CD45RA+ naive and CD45RA-negative memory subsets. This record belongs to a study of shared clonotypes between healthy human individuals. Whole-study findings and limits: On the whole, naive subsets had larger estimated richness than memory subsets had. The small donor group covered limited genetic and exposure diversity.

Profiling relied on immunoSEQ multiplex PCR, and the TCRdb table lists in-frame clones only, not all of them. The table shows some 580,000 clones, with 95% to 98% occurring only once. Trimming cost V 4 bases and J 3 bases, with 21 bases left between them. The CDR3 runs 17 residues. Germline assignment: CDR1 MGHRA and CDR2 YSYEKL. The specimen sequenced was naive CD4+ T cells sorted from blood. Subset meaning: CD45RA+ positively selected. This chain links TRBV4-1 with TRBJ1-1; D ambiguous. The receptor was derived from a woman aged 25 to 39 in good health. This CDR3 reads CASSPVGRGRSDTEAFF. DNA of the CDR3: TGCGCCAGCAGCCCGGTTGGACGTGGTAGGTCGGACACTGAAGCTTTCTTT.